This T cell receptor (beta chain) was documented in a study of T cell repertoires in cytomegalovirus infection. In the study overall: CMV epitopes in the study were HLA-C-restricted (recently identified) and HLA-B-restricted (well studied). Indicated by public TCR beta signatures were CMV infection and matching HLA type. Whole-study results and caveats: CMV-specific TCR beta clonotypes restricted by HLA-C dominated the ex vivo response. Carriers of CMV and the relevant HLA type were discriminated by public TCR beta frequency.

TCRdb ran MiXCR on the reads and lists one entry per CDR3 protein. The sample contains more than 110,000 distinct CDR3 sequences, roughly a third of which appear only once. The table lists this clonotype with a few counts. Its antigen is unidentified. CDR1 SGHVS and CDR2 FQNEAQ come from the germline V gene. The CDR3 has 14 residues. V was clipped by 4 bases and J by 4 bases, with 13 bases between them. This clonotype was sampled from a human donor in good health (CMV status not recorded). Some clones in this sample may be carry-over from other donors' samples. The source material was CD8+ T cells from cultured PBMCs, sampled from culture after CMV antigen stimulation. The chain couples TRBV7-8 to TRBJ1-1; D unclear. In DNA form, the CDR3 reads TGTGCCAGCAGCTCCCGAGCAATGGTCACTGAAGCTTTCTTT. Translating gives CASSSRAMVTEAFF.